These 4 T cell receptor beta chains share one sample of origin, sequenced in a study of shared clonotypes between healthy human individuals. Here immunoSEQ multiplex PCR was the method, and the copy in TCRdb shows in-frame clones only, minus some. The sample yields roughly 700,000 clones, 74% seen once. The material sequenced was memory CD4+ T cells sorted from blood. Subset meaning: CD45RA-negative fraction. These TCRs come from a woman in her thirties in good health.

The chain employs TRBV20-1 and TRBJ2-7, with unresolved D. V was shortened by 3 bases and J by 9 bases, with 12 bases between the two germline ends. Germline values: CDR1 DFQATT, CDR2 SNEGSKA (reference sequence). The CDR3 has 11 amino acids. The CDR3 coding sequence is TGCAGTGCTAGGGGCTTCGGTCCGCAGTACTTC. Translation gives CSARGFGPQYF.

The rearrangement uses TRBV6-5 and TRBJ1-2; no firm D call. With 2 bases removed from V and 4 bases from J, the gap between germline ends came to 11 bases. This CDR3 contains 14 residues. CDR1 and CDR2 from the germline V gene are MNHEY and SVGAGI. CDR3 coding DNA: TGTGCCAGCAGTTACGAAGGGAGAGGCTATGGCTACACCTTC. It specifies CASSYEGRGYGYTF.

This clone was found once. The chain couples TRBV25-1 to TRBJ2-1, with unresolved D. CDR3 length: 14 residues. Germline CDR1 is MGHDK and CDR2 is SYGVNS. V dropped 4 bases and J dropped 10 bases, with 17 bases sitting between them. This CDR3 is CASSGQAGLGEQFF. The CDR3, as DNA: TGTGCCAGCAGTGGTCAGGCCGGTCTCGGGGAGCAGTTCTTC.

The chain couples TRBV7-9 to TRBJ2-7; 12 positions agree with TRBD2. Germline loops: CDR1 SEHNR, CDR2 FQNEAQ (reference sequence). This CDR3 is built from 17 residues. Trimming cost V 5 bases and J 0 bases; bases outside gene matches: 8. CDR3 amino acids: CASSQGLAGLSSYEQYF. DNA for the CDR3: TGTGCCAGCAGCCAAGGACTAGCGGGACTCAGCTCCTACGAGCAGTACTTC.